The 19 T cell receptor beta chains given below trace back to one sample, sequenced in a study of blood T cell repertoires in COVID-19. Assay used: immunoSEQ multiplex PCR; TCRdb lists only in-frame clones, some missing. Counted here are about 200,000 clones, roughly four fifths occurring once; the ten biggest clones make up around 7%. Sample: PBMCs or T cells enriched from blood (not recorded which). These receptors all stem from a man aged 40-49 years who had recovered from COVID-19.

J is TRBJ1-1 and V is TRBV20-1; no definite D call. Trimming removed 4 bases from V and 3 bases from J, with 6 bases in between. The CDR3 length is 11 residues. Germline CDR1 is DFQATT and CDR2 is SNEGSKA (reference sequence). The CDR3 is CSAKIDTEAFF. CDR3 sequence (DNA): TGCAGTGCTAAAATAGACACTGAAGCTTTCTTT.

In nucleotides, the CDR3 is TGCGCCAGCAGCGGATCGGACAGGCGATACGAGCAGTACTTC. The encoded protein is CASSGSDRRYEQYF. This chain joins TRBV5-1 and TRBJ2-7; TRBD1 agrees at 7 bases. The ends lost 4 bases at V and 4 bases at J; junction bases unmatched: 8. The CDR3 sequence is 14 residues long. Germline V gene sequence: CDR1 SGHRS, CDR2 YFSETQ. Looking up the rest from reference TRBV5-1 and TRBJ2-7 gives the full variable domain: KAGVTQTPRYLIKTRGQQVTLSCSPISGHRSVSWYQQTPGQGLQFLFEYFSETQRNKGNFPGRFSGRQFSNSRSEMNVSTLELGDSALYLCASSGSDRRYEQYFGPGTRLTVT.

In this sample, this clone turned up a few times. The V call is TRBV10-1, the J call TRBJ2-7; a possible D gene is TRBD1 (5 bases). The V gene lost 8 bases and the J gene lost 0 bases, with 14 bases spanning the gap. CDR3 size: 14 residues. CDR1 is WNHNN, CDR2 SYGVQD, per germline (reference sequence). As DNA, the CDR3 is TGCGCCAGCCACGGGCCGGACAACTCCTACGAGCAGTACTTC. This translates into CASHGPDNSYEQYF.

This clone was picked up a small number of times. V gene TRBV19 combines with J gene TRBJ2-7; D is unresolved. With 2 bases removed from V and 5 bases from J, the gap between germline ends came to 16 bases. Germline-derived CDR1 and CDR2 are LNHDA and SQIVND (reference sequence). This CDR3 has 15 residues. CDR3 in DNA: TGTGCCAGTAGTATAACGACTCAAGGTGATCACGAGCAGTACTTC. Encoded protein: CASSITTQGDHEQYF.

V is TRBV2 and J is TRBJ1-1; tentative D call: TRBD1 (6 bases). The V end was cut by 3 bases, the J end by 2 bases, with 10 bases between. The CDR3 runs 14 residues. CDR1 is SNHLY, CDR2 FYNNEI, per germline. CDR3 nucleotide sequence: TGTGCCAGCAGTGATGAGGGGGTAAACACTGAAGCTTTCTTT. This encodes CASSDEGVNTEAFF.

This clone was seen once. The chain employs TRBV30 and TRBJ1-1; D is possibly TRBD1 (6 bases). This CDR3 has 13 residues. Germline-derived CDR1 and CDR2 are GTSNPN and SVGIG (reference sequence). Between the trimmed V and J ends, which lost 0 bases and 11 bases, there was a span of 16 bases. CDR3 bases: TGTGCCTGGAGTGTCCAGGGGACCTCTGGCGCTTTCTTT. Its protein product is CAWSVQGTSGAFF.

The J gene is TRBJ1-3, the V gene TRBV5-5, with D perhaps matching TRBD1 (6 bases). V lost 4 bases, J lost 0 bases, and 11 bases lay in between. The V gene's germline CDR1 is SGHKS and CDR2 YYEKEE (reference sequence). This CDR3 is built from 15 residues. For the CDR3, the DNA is TGTGCCAGCAGCCCCGGACAGTCCTCTGGAAACACCATATATTTT. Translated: CASSPGQSSGNTIYF.

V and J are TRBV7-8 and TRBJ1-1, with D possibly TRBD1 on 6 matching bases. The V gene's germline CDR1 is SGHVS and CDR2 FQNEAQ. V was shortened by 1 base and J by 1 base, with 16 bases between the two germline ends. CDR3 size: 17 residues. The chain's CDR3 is CASSLVFGGSGNTEAFF. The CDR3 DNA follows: TGTGCCAGCAGCTTAGTATTTGGGGGCTCGGGGAACACTGAAGCTTTCTTT.

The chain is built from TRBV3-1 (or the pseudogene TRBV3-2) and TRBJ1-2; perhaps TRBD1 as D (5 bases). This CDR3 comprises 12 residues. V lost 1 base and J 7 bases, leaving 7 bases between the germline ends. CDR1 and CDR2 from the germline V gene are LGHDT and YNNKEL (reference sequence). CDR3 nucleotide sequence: TGTGCCAGCAGCCAAGTCCAGGGTGGCTACACCTTC. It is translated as CASSQVQGGYTF.

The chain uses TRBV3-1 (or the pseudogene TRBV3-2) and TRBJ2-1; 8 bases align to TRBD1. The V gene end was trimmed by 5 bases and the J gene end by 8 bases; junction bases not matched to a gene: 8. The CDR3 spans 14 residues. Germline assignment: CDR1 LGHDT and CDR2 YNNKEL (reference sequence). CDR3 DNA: TGTGCCAGCAGCTTTCCGGACAGGGCCCATGAGCAGTTCTTC. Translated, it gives CASSFPDRAHEQFF.

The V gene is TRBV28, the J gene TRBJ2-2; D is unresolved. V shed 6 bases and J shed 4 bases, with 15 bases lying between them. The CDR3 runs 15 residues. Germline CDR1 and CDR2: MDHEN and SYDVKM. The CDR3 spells CASSSALAGTGELFF. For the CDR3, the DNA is TGTGCCAGCAGCTCCGCGCTTGCCGGCACCGGGGAGCTGTTTTTT.

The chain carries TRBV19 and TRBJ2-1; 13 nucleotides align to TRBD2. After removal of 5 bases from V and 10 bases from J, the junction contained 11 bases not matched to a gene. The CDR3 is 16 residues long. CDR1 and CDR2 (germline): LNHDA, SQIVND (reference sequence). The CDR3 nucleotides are TGTGCCAGTAGTCGCCAGGGGACTAGCGGGGTTTACGAGCAGTTCTTC. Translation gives CASSRQGTSGVYEQFF.

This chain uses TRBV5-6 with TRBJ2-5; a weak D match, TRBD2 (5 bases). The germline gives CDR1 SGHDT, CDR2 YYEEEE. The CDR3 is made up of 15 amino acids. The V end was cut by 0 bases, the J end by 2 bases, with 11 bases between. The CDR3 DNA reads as TGTGCCAGCAGCTTGGCCATTTCGGGGCAAGAGACCCAGTACTTC. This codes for CASSLAISGQETQYF.

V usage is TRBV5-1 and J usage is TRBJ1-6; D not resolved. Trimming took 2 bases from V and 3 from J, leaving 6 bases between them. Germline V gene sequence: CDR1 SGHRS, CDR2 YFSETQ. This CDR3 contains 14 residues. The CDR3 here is CASSLVDYNSPLHF. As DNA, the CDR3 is TGCGCCAGCAGCTTAGTAGACTATAATTCACCCCTCCACTTT. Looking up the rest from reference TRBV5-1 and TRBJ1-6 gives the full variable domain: KAGVTQTPRYLIKTRGQQVTLSCSPISGHRSVSWYQQTPGQGLQFLFEYFSETQRNKGNFPGRFSGRQFSNSRSEMNVSTLELGDSALYLCASSLVDYNSPLHFGNGTRLTVT.

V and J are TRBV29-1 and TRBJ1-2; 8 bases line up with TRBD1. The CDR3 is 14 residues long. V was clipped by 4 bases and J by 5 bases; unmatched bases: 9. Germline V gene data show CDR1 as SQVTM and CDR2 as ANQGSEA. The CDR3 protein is CSVASGGRVYGYTF. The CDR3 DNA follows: TGCAGCGTTGCTTCAGGGGGCAGGGTATATGGCTACACCTTC.

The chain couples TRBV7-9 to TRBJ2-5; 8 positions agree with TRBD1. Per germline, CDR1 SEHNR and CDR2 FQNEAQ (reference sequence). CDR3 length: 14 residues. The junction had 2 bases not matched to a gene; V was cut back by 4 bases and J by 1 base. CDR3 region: CASSSGQAQETQYF. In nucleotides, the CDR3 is TGTGCCAGCAGCTCGGGACAGGCCCAAGAGACCCAGTACTTC.

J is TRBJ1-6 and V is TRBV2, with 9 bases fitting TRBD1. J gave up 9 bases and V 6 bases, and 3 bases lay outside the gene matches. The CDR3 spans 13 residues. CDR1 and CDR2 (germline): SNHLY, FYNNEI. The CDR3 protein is CASRQGASSPLHF. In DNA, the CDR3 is TGTGCCAGCAGACAGGGGGCGAGTTCACCCCTCCACTTT.

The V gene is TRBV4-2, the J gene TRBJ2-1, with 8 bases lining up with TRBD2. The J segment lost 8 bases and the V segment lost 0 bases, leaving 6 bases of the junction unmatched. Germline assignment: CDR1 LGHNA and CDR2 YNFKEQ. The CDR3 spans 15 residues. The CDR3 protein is CASSQDNGGADEQFF. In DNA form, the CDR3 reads TGTGCCAGCAGCCAAGATAACGGGGGGGCAGATGAGCAGTTCTTC.

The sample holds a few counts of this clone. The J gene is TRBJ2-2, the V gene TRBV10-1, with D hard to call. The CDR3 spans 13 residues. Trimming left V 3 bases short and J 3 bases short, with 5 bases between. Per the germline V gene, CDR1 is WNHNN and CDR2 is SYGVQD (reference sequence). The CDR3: CASSDWHTGELFF. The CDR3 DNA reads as TGCGCCAGCAGTGACTGGCACACCGGGGAGCTGTTTTTT.